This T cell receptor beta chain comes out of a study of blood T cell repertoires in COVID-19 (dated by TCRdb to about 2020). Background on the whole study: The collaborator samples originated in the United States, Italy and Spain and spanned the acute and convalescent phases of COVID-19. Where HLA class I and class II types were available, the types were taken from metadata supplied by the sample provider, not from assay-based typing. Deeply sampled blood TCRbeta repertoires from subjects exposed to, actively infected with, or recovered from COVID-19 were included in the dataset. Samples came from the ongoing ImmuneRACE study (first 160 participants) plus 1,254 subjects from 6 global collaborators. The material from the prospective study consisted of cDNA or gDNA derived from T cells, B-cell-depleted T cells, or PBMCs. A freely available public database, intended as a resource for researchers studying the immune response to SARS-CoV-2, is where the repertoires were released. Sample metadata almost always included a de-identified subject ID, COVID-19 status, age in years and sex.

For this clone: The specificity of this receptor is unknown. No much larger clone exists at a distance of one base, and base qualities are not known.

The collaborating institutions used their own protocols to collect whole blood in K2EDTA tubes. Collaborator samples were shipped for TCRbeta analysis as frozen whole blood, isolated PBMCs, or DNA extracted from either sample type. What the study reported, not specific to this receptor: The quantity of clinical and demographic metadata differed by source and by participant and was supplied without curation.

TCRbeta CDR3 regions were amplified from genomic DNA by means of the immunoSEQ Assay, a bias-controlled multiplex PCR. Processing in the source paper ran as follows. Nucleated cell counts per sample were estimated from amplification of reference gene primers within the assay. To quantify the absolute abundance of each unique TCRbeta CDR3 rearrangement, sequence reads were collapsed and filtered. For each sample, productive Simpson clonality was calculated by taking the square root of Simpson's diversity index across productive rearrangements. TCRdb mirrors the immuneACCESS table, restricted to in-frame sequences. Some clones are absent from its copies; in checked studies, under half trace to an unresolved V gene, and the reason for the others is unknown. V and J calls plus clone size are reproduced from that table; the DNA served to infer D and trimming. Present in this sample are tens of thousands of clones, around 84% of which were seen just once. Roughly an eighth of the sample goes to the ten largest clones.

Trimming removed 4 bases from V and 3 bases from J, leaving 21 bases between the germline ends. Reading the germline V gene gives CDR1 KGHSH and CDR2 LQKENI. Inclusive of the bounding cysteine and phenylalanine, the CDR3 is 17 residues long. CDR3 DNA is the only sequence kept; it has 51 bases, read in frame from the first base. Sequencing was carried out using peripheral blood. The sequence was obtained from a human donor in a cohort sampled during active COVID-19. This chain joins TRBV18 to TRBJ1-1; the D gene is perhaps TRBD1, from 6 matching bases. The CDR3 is CASSQSRQELGHTEAFF. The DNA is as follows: TGTGCCAGCTCACAATCTAGACAGGAGCTGGGGCACACTGAAGCTTTCTTT.